This T cell receptor (beta chain) was documented in a study of blood T cell repertoires in COVID-19. Seattle-derived patients entered the study during active infection and were followed longitudinally. Clones were sequenced by immunoSEQ multiplex PCR, and TCRdb holds only the in-frame ones, with some missing. The sample includes approximately 92,000 clones, approximately 88% seen only once; the top ten take about 17%. The CDR3 runs 16 residues. From germline, CDR1 is KGHSH and CDR2 LQKENI. Trimming removed 2 bases from V and 3 bases from J, with 16 bases in between. This chain links TRBV18 with TRBJ1-1, with D perhaps TRBD1 (6 bases). This sequence originates from a woman in her sixties with COVID-19, enrolled during active disease. What was sequenced was peripheral blood. The DNA for the CDR3 is TGTGCCAGCTCACCAATAACAGGGCCATCCGACACTGAAGCTTTCTTT. Translation gives CASSPITGPSDTEAFF.